Following are 13 T cell receptor beta chains from one sample sequenced in a study of Ad26.COV2.S vaccination and SARS-CoV-2 variants. The treatment: 19 received Ad26.COV2.S at low or high dose, single or two shots; about 5 received placebo; per-sample allocation not given. After the first vaccine or placebo injection, samples were drawn on day 63. Sequencing used immunoSEQ multiplex PCR; TCRdb keeps in-frame clones, though not all of them. The sample lists some 300,000 clones, around four fifths occurring once. Specimen: peripheral blood, collected in a trial of Ad26.COV2.S vaccine versus placebo. Every receptor here comes from a person between 18 and 65 years old who received the Ad26.COV2.S COVID-19 vaccine or a placebo.

The chain uses TRBV7-9 and TRBJ2-3; D remains unclear. The V gene lost 5 bases and the J gene lost 4 bases, with 7 bases spanning the gap. Looked up from germline, CDR1 is SEHNR and CDR2 is FQNEAQ (reference sequence). The CDR3 spans 12 residues. The CDR3 spells CASSESPDTQYF. Here the CDR3 DNA reads TGTGCCAGCAGCGAAAGCCCAGATACGCAGTATTTT.

This clone was found many times. This CDR3 is CASSLRGNYEQYF. CDR3 bases: TGTGCCAGCAGCTTGCGGGGGAACTACGAGCAGTACTTC. The chain combines TRBV7-3 with TRBJ2-7; 7 bases align to TRBD2. This CDR3 region has 13 residues. The V and J ends lost 3 bases and 3 bases, in that order; junction bases with no gene match: 2. CDR1 and CDR2 (germline): SGHTA, FQGTGA.

J is TRBJ2-3 and V is TRBV4-1, with 9 positions matching TRBD2. The CDR3 sequence is 20 residues long. With 0 bases clipped from V and 2 bases from J, the junction kept 15 bases outside the gene matches. Germline V gene data show CDR1 as MGHRA and CDR2 as YSYEKL. CDR3 DNA sequence: TGCGCCAGCAGCCAAGACGGCCTAGCGGGGACCACCCACTCCACAGATACGCAGTATTTT. Protein product: CASSQDGLAGTTHSTDTQYF.

The J gene is TRBJ2-1, the V gene TRBV18, with D perhaps TRBD2 (5 bases). This CDR3 is 15 amino acids long. The V end was cut by 0 bases, the J end by 0 bases, with 6 bases between. Germline V gene sequence: CDR1 KGHSH, CDR2 LQKENI. The CDR3 region is CASSPPSGSYNEQFF. CDR3 DNA: TGTGCCAGCTCACCACCAAGCGGCTCCTACAATGAGCAGTTCTTC. The full variable domain, with the rest looked up from reference TRBV18 and TRBJ2-1, is NAGVMQNPRHLVRRRGQEARLRCSPMKGHSHVYWYRQLPEEGLKFMVYLQKENIIDESGMPKERFSAEFPKEGPSILRIQQVVRGDSAAYFCASSPPSGSYNEQFFGPGTRLTVL.

The chain couples TRBV5-1 to TRBJ1-3; maybe TRBD1 (6 bases). Germline CDR1 reads SGHRS; CDR2 reads YFSETQ. V shed 3 bases and J shed 0 bases, with 13 bases lying between them. This CDR3 contains 16 residues. CDR3 sequence: CASSSGQSFSGNTIYF. In nucleotides, the CDR3 is TGCGCCAGCAGCTCCGGACAGTCGTTCTCTGGAAACACCATATATTTT.

This chain uses TRBV7-2 with TRBJ1-2; 8 bases match TRBD1. This CDR3 comprises 13 residues. V was pared by 6 bases and J by 8 bases, with 8 bases of the junction left unmatched. Per germline, CDR1 SGHTA and CDR2 FQGNSA. The CDR3, as DNA: TGTGCCAGCAGGACTGGACAGGGCGAGGGCTACACCTTC. Encoded protein: CASRTGQGEGYTF.

This clone came up once. This chain connects TRBV3-1 (or the pseudogene TRBV3-2) to TRBJ2-5; D is perhaps TRBD2 (6 bases). This CDR3 spans 15 amino acids. V lost 7 bases, J lost 2 bases, and 17 bases lay in between. The germline V gene encodes CDR1 LGHDT and CDR2 YNNKEL (reference sequence). The CDR3 region has the DNA TGTGCCAGCATCCGGAGGGGATCGGGGCAAGAGACCCAGTACTTC. It codes for CASIRRGSGQETQYF.

The genes are TRBV5-1 and TRBJ1-3, with D possibly TRBD1 on 5 matching bases. The ends were cut back, 4 bases at V and 0 bases at J, with 8 bases in the middle. The CDR3 has 14 amino acids. Germline lookup yields CDR1 SGHRS and CDR2 YFSETQ. The CDR3 reads CASSMDNSGNTIYF. CDR3 in DNA: TGCGCCAGCAGCATGGACAACTCTGGAAACACCATATATTTT.

V and J are TRBV7-3 and TRBJ2-7, with D perhaps TRBD2 (6 bases). CDR1 and CDR2 (germline): SGHTA, FQGTGA. V was pared by 0 bases and J by 8 bases, with 17 bases between. The CDR3 consists of 15 residues. The CDR3 DNA follows: TGTGCCAGCAGCTTAACTGGAGGGGTAACCGACAAGCAGTACTTC. As protein: CASSLTGGVTDKQYF. Supplemented by reference TRBV7-3 and TRBJ2-7, the full variable domain reads GAGVSQTPSNKVTEKGKYVELRCDPISGHTALYWYRQSLGQGPEFLIYFQGTGAADDSGLPNDRFFAVRPEGSVSTLKIQRTERGDSAVYLCASSLTGGVTDKQYFGPGTRLTVT.

V and J are TRBV7-2 and TRBJ2-7; 11 nucleotides match TRBD2. The CDR3 consists of 17 residues. The germline V gene encodes CDR1 SGHTA and CDR2 FQGNSA. After removal of 1 base from V and 3 bases from J, the junction contained 8 bases not matched to a gene. CDR3 sequence (DNA): TGTGCCAGCAGCTTAGATGGCCTAGCGGGGGGCCTCTACGAGCAGTACTTC. This codes for CASSLDGLAGGLYEQYF. The variable domain in full, with the rest retrieved from reference TRBV7-2 and TRBJ2-7, is GAGVSQSPSNKVTEKGKDVELRCDPISGHTALYWYRQSLGQGLEFLIYFQGNSAPDKSGLPSDRFSAERTGGSVSTLTIQRTQQEDSAVYLCASSLDGLAGGLYEQYFGPGTRLTVT.

This sequence joins TRBV7-2 and TRBJ2-7; maybe TRBD2 (6 bases). The CDR3 runs 15 residues. Germline V gene lookup returns CDR1 SGHTA and CDR2 FQGNSA. The germline V and J ends were trimmed by 5 bases and 6 bases, with 20 bases remaining between them. The CDR3 spells CASSAELGRGFEQYF. CDR3 coding DNA: TGTGCCAGCAGCGCTGAGCTGGGACGGGGGTTCGAGCAGTACTTC.

This clone was seen at least ten times. The rearrangement links TRBV7-2 to TRBJ1-1; 7 nucleotides match TRBD1. The CDR3 contains 15 residues. Germline V gene data show CDR1 as SGHTA and CDR2 as FQGNSA. The V segment lost 1 base and the J segment 6 bases; nucleotides outside the gene matches: 8. CDR3 residues: CASSLGGRGLAEAFF. The CDR3 nucleotides are TGTGCCAGCAGCTTAGGAGGGAGGGGGCTTGCTGAAGCTTTCTTT. Full variable domain (missing parts from reference TRBV7-2 and TRBJ1-1): GAGVSQSPSNKVTEKGKDVELRCDPISGHTALYWYRQSLGQGLEFLIYFQGNSAPDKSGLPSDRFSAERTGGSVSTLTIQRTQQEDSAVYLCASSLGGRGLAEAFFGQGTRLTVV.

The V call is TRBV6-5, the J call TRBJ1-2, with D uncertain. V gave up 5 bases and J gave up 8 bases, with 15 bases separating them. CDR1 MNHEY and CDR2 SVGAGI come from the germline V gene. The CDR3 extends over 13 amino acids. The CDR3 nucleotides read TGTGCCAGCAGTCCCGGTAGGACTGGCGGCTACACCTTC. Protein product: CASSPGRTGGYTF.